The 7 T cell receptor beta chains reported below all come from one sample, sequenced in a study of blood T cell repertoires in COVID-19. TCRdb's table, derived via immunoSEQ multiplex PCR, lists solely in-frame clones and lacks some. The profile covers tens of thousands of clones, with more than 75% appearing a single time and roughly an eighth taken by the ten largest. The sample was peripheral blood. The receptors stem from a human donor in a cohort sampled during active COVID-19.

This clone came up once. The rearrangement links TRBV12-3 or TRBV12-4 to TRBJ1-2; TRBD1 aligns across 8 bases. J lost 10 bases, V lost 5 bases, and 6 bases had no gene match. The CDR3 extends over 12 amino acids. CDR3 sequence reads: CASSPRQGIYTF. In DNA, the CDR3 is TGTGCCAGCAGTCCGAGACAGGGGATCTACACCTTC.

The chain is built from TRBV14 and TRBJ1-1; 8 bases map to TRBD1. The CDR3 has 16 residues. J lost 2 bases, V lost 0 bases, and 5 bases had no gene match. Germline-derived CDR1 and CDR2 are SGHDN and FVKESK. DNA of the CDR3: TGTGCCAGCAGCCAAGATAGCGGACAGGGAAACACTGAAGCTTTCTTT. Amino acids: CASSQDSGQGNTEAFF.

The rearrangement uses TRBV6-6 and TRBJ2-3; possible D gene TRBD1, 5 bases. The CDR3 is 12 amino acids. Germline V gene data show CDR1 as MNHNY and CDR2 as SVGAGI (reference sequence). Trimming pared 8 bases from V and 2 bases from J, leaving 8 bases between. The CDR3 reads CASGATTDTQYF. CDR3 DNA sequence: TGTGCCAGCGGGGCCACCACAGATACGCAGTATTTT.

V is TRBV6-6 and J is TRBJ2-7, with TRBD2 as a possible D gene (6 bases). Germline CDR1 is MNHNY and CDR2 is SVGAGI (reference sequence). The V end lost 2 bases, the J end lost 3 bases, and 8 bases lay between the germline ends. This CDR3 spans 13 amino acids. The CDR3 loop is CASSYGRDYEQYV. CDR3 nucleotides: TGTGCCAGCAGTTACGGGCGGGACTACGAGCAGTACGTC.

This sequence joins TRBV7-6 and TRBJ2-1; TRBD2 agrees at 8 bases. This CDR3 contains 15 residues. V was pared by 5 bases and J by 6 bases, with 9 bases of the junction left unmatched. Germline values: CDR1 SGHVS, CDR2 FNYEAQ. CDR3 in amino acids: CASSPGGGPLNEQFF. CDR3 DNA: TGTGCCAGCAGCCCCGGCGGGGGGCCTCTCAATGAGCAGTTCTTC.

The CDR3: CASSLALTISGANVLTF. The CDR3, as DNA: TGCGCCAGCAGCTTGGCTCTGACAATCTCTGGGGCCAACGTCCTGACTTTC. V is TRBV5-1 and J is TRBJ2-6, with D unclear. The CDR3 totals 17 residues. V was clipped by 0 bases and J by 0 bases, with 10 bases between them. Germline V gene lookup returns CDR1 SGHRS and CDR2 YFSETQ. Combining the CDR3 with reference TRBV5-1 and TRBJ2-6 gives the whole variable domain KAGVTQTPRYLIKTRGQQVTLSCSPISGHRSVSWYQQTPGQGLQFLFEYFSETQRNKGNFPGRFSGRQFSNSRSEMNVSTLELGDSALYLCASSLALTISGANVLTFGAGSRLTVL.

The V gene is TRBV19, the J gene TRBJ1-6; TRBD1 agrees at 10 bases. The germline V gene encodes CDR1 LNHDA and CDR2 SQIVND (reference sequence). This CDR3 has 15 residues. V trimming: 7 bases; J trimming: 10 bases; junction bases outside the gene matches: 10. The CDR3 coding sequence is TGTGCCAGTACAGGGACAGGGGTTCGAGGATCACCCCTCCACTTT. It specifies CASTGTGVRGSPLHF.